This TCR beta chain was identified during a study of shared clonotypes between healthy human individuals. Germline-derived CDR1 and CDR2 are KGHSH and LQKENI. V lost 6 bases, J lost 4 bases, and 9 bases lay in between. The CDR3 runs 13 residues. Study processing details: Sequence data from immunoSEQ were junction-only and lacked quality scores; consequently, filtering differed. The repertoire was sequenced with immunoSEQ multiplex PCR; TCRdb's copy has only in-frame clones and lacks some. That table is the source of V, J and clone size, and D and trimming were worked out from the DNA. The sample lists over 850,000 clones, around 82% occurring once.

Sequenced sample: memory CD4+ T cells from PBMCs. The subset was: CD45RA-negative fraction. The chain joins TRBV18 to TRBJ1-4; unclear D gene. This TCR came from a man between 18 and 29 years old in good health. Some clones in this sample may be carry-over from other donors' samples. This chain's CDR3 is CASSLMNNEKLFF. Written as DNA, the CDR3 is TGTGCCAGCTCTCTCATGAATAATGAAAAACTGTTTTTT. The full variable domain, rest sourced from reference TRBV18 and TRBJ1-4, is NAGVMQNPRHLVRRRGQEARLRCSPMKGHSHVYWYRQLPEEGLKFMVYLQKENIIDESGMPKERFSAEFPKEGPSILRIQQVVRGDSAAYFCASSLMNNEKLFFGSGTQLSVL.